This T cell receptor (beta chain) appears in the sequencing data of a study of T cell responses to AZD1222 COVID-19 vaccine. General study findings and limits: The donors showed a predominance of white British ancestry and of females, with possible underestimation of clonal diversity.

The repertoire was sequenced with immunoSEQ multiplex PCR; TCRdb's copy has only in-frame clones and lacks some. The sample yields 70,000 to 75,000 clones, over 70% seen once. Worth noting for this clone: Antigen: not known.

The material was peripheral blood, obtained 28 days after the second AZD1222 dose. The TCR was taken from an adult who received the AZD1222 COVID-19 vaccine.

The CDR3 sequence: CASSLLRGGLDYNEQFF. The CDR3 nucleotides are TGTGCCAGCAGCTTGCTGCGGGGGGGCCTGGACTACAATGAGCAGTTCTTC. The V call is TRBV5-4, the J call TRBJ2-1, with TRBD2 matching over 9 bases. V was pared by 1 base and J by 3 bases, with 8 bases of the junction left unmatched. Looked up from germline, CDR1 is SGHNT and CDR2 is YYREEE (reference sequence). This CDR3 comprises 17 residues.